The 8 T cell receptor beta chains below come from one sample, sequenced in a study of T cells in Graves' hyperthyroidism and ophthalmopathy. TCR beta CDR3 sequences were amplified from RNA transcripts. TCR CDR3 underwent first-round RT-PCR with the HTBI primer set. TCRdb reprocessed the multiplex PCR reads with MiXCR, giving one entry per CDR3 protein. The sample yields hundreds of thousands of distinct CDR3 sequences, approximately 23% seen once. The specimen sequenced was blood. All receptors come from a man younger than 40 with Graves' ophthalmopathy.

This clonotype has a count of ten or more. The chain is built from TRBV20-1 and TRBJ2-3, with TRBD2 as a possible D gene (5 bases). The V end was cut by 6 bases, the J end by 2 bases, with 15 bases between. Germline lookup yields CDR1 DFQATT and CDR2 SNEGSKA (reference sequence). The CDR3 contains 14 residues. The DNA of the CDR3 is TGCAGTGCCCCCGGGGTTCCGGACACAGATACGCAGTATTTT. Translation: CSAPGVPDTDTQYF.

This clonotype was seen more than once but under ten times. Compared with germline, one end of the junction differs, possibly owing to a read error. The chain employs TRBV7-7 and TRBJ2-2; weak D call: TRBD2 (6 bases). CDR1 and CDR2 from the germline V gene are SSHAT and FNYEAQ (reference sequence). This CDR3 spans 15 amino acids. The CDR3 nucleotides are TGTGCTAGCAGCTTAGGAGGGAGATTCCCCGGGGAGCTGTTTTTT. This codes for CASSLGGRFPGELFF.

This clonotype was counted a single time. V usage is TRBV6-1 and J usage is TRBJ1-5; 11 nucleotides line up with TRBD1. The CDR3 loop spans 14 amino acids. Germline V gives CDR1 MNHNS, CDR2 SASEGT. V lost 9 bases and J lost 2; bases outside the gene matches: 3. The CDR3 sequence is CASKGQGGNQPQHF. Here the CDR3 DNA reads TGTGCCAGTAAGGGACAGGGGGGCAATCAGCCCCAGCATTTT.

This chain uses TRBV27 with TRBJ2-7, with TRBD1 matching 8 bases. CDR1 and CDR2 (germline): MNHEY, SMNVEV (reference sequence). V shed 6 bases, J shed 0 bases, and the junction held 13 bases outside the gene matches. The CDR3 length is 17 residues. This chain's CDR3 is CASRKIQGAAYSYEQYF. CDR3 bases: TGTGCCAGCAGGAAAATTCAGGGGGCGGCGTACTCCTACGAGCAGTACTTC.

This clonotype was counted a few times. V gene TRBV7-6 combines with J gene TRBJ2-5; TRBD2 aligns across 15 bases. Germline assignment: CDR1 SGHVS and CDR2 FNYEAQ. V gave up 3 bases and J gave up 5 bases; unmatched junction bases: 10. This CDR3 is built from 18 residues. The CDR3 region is CASSFRTSGRARVETQYF. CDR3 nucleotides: TGTGCCAGCAGCTTCCGGACTAGCGGGAGGGCCCGGGTCGAGACCCAGTACTTC.

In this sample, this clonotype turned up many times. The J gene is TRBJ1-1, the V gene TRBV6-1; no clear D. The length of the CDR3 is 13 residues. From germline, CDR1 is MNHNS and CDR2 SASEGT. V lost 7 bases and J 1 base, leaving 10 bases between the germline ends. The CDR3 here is CASKRRQNTEAFF. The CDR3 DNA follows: TGTGCCAGCAAAAGGCGGCAGAACACTGAAGCTTTCTTT.

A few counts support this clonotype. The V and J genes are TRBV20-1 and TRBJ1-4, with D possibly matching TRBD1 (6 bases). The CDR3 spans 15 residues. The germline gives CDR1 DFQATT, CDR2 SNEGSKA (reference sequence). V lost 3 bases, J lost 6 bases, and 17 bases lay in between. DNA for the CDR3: TGCAGTGCTAGGGGTCGACAGGATTATGATGAAAAACTGTTTTTT. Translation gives CSARGRQDYDEKLFF.

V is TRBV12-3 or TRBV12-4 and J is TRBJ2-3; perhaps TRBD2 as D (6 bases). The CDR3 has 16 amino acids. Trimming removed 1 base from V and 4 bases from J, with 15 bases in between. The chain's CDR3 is CASSLVRGVPPDTQYF. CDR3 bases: TGTGCCAGCAGTTTAGTACGCGGGGTCCCCCCAGATACGCAGTATTTT.